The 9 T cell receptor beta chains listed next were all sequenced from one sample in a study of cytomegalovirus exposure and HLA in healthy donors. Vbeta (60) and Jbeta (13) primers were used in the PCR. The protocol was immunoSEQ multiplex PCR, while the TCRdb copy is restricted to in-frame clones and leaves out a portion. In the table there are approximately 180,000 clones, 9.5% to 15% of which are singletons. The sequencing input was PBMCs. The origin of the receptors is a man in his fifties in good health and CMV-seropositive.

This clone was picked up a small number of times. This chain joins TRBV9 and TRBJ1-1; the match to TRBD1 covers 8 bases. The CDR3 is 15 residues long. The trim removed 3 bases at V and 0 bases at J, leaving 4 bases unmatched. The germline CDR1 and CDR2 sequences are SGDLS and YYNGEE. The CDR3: CASSETGAMNTEAFF. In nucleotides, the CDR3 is TGTGCCAGCAGCGAGACAGGGGCCATGAACACTGAAGCTTTCTTT.

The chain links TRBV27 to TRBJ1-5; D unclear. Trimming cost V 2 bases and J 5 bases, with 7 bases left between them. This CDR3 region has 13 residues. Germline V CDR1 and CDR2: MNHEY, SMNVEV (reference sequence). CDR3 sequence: CASSLREDQPQHF. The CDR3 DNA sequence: TGTGCCAGCAGTTTACGAGAGGATCAGCCCCAGCATTTT.

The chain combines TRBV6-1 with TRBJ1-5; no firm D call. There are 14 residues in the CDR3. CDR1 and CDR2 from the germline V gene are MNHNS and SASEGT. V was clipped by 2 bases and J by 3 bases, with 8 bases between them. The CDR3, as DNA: TGTGCCAGCAGTGAACGGCGGTCCAATCAGCCCCAGCATTTT. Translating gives CASSERRSNQPQHF.

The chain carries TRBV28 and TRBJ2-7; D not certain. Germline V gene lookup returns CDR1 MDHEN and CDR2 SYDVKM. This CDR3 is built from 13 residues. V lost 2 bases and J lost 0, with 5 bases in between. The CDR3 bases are TGTGCCAGCAGTTTAGGGCCCTCCTACGAGCAGTACGTC. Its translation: CASSLGPSYEQYV.

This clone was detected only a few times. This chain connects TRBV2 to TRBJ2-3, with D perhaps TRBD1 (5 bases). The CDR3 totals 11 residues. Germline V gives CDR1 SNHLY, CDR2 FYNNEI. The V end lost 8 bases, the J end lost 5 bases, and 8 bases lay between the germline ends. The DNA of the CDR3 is TGTGCCAGCGGACATGGAGATACGCAGTATTTT. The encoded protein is CASGHGDTQYF.

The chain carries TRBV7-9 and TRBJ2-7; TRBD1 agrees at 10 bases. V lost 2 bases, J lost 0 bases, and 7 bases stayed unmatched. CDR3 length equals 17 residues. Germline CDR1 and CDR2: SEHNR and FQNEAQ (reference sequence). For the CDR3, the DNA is TGTGCCAGCAGCTTAACTCCAGGACAGGGGGGCTCCTACGAGCAGTACTTC. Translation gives CASSLTPGQGGSYEQYF.

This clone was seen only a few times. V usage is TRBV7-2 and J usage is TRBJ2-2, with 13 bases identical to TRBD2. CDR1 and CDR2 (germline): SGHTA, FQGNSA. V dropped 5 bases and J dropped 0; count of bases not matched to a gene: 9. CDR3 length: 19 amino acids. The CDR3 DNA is TGTGCCAGCAGCCCCAGGACTAGCGGGGGCCTTGCGAACACCGGGGAGCTGTTTTTT. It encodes CASSPRTSGGLANTGELFF. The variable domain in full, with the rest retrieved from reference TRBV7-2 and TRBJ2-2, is GAGVSQSPSNKVTEKGKDVELRCDPISGHTALYWYRQSLGQGLEFLIYFQGNSAPDKSGLPSDRFSAERTGGSVSTLTIQRTQQEDSAVYLCASSPRTSGGLANTGELFFGEGSRLTVL.

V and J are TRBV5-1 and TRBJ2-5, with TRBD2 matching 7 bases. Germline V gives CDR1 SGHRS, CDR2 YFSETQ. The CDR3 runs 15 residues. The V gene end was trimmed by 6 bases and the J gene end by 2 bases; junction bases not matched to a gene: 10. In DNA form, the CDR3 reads TGCGCCAGCAAGGAAGGTAGCGGGCCACAAGAGACCCAGTACTTC. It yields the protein CASKEGSGPQETQYF.

CDR3 residues: CASSPRQGQREKLFF. CDR3 in DNA: TGCGCCAGCAGCCCCAGACAGGGACAACGTGAAAAACTGTTTTTT. J is TRBJ1-4 and V is TRBV4-1, with TRBD1 matching 7 bases. This CDR3 has 15 residues. Germline trimming cut 4 bases from V and 7 bases from J; bases unmatched to any gene: 9. In germline, CDR1 is MGHRA, CDR2 YSYEKL.